The TCR beta chain described here comes from a study of blood T cells in healthy people across ages. The V segment lost 1 base and the J segment 4 bases; nucleotides outside the gene matches: 7. The CDR3 is 16 residues long. Germline-derived CDR1 and CDR2 are DFQATT and SNEGSKA (reference sequence). A second PCR, run for about 7 to 12 cycles, used a sample-barcoded 5' primer plus a J-beta primer mix. Every single cDNA molecule received a tag from a template-switch adaptor with 12 random nucleotides. TCRdb itself ran the 5' RACE reads through MiXCR, one entry per CDR3 protein. The data hold 1.4 million to 1.5 million distinct CDR3 sequences, with 40% to 50% observed a single time. Study results and limitations: As age increased, TCR beta diversity per million T cells fell in a roughly linear fashion.

This clonotype showed up just a few times. Its antigen is as yet unknown. The sample was blood. This TCR came from a young woman in good health. V is TRBV20-1 and J is TRBJ2-5; 12 bases are shared with TRBD2. The CDR3: CSARVASGGAGETQYF. Here the CDR3 DNA reads TGCAGTGCTAGAGTGGCTAGCGGGGGGGCTGGAGAGACCCAGTACTTC.